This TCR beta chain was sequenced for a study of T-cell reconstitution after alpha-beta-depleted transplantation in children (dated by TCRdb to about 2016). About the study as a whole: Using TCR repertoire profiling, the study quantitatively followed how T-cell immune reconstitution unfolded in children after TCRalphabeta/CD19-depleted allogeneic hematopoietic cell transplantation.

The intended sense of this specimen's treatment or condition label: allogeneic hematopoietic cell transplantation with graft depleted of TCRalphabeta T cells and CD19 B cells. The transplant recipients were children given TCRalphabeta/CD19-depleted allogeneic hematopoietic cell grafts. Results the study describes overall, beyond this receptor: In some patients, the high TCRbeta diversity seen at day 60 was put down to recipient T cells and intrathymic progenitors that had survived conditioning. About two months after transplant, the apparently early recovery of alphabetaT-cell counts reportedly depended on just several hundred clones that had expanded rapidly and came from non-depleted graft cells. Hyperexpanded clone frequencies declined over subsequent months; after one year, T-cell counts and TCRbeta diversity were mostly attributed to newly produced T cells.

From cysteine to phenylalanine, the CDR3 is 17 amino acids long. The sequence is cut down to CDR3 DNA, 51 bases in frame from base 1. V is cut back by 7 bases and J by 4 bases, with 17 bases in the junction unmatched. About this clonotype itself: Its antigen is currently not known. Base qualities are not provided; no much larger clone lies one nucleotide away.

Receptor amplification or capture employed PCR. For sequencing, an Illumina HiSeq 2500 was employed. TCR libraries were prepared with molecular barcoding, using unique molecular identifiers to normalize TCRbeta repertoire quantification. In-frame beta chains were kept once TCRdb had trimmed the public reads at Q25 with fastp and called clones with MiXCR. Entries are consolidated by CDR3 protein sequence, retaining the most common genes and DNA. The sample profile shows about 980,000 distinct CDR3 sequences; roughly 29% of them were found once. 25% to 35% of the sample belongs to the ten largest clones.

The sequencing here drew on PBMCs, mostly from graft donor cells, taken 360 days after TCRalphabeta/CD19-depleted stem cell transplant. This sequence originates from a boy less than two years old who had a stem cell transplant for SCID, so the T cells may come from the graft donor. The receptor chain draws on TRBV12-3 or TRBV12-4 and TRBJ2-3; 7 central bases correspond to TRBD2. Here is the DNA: TGTGCCAGCACCCCAACCGCGACTAGCCCCAGCGCAGATACGCAGTATTTT. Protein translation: CASTPTATSPSADTQYF.